A selection of T cell receptor beta chains follows, all from one sample in a study of cytomegalovirus exposure and HLA in healthy donors. The assay was immunoSEQ multiplex PCR, and TCRdb's table has in-frame clones only and misses some. The sample yields roughly 190,000 clones, roughly 80% seen once. The sample was PBMCs. The receptors come from a man aged 35-49 years in good health and CMV-seropositive. Both conserved end residues are trimmed from each CDR3. D genes are given only for firm matches. Not every row has a clone size; where given, it reads once, few, many or a size class.

TRBD1 | TRBJ1-1 | TRBV7-2 | 10 | . | ASSHGTGVAF
. | TRBJ1-3 | TRBV10-1 | 14 | . | ASSAGGDDSGNTIY
. | TRBJ1-5 | TRBV6-5 | 12 | . | ASSYSEKELPQH
. | TRBJ2-2 | TRBV18 | 14 | . | ASSRQGGVDAGELF
. | TRBJ2-1 | TRBV27 | 12 | . | ASGTGVAYNEQF
. | TRBJ2-1 | TRBV10-3 | 13 | . | AISDPLAGYNEQF
TRBD1 | TRBJ1-2 | TRBV7-9 | 11 | once | ASSPSRGQGYT
. | TRBJ2-3 | TRBV5-6 | 15 | . | ASSLAGSYPITDTQY
TRBD1 | TRBJ2-2 | TRBV6-6 | 13 | . | ASSRTGGRTGELF
. | TRBJ1-2 | TRBV23-1 | 11 | . | RQNMGGSYGYT
. | TRBJ2-7 | TRBV13 | 12 | . | ASSPGRGAYEQY
. | TRBJ1-1 | TRBV18 | 9 | once | ASSPGREAF
TRBD2 | TRBJ2-7 | TRBV9 | 14 | . | ASSVGASGGSYEQY
TRBD1 | TRBJ2-1 | TRBV7-9 | 13 | . | ASGLPGQGSNEQF
TRBD1 | TRBJ1-2 | TRBV23-1 | 16 | . | ASSQSNHPGGRIDGYT
TRBD1 | TRBJ1-5 | TRBV19 | 15 | . | ASSPSRDRSSHQPQH
. | TRBJ2-2 | TRBV9 | 12 | few | ASSARGESGELF
TRBD1 | TRBJ2-1 | TRBV5-1 | 12 | . | ASRQPGQLNEQF
. | TRBJ2-3 | TRBV9 | 12 | . | ASSVSTSTDTQY
. | TRBJ1-6 | TRBV4-3 | 13 | . | ASSQDLRGSSPLH
TRBD1 | TRBJ2-5 | TRBV7-9 | 12 | . | ASSLQGVQETQY
TRBD1 | TRBJ2-7 | TRBV5-4 | 12 | . | ASSRDSETYEQY
TRBD1 | TRBJ1-2 | TRBV6-1 | 13 | . | ASSEAGTGFGGYT
. | TRBJ1-1 | TRBV19 | 14 | . | ASSMGTGSVSTEAF
TRBD2 | TRBJ2-2 | TRBV5-1 | 17 | . | ASSLPRGSGGTNTGELF
. | TRBJ1-2 | TRBV28 | 11 | . | ASSFRRGYGYT
TRBD2 | TRBJ2-5 | TRBV15 | 15 | . | ATSRGDLAGGQETQY
. | TRBJ2-7 | TRBV2 | 13 | . | ASSSPSRSSYEQY
TRBD1 | TRBJ2-7 | TRBV7-2 | 15 | . | ASSPQRLGQGTYEQY
. | TRBJ1-3 | TRBV5-1 | 12 | once | ASSSPGSGNTIY
TRBD2 | TRBJ2-1 | TRBV4-1 | 14 | . | ASSRTSGGAGNEQF